This passage covers 17 T cell receptor beta chains from one sample sequenced in a study of T-cell reconstitution after alpha-beta-depleted transplantation in children. The authors prepared the TCRbeta library with unique molecular identifiers. TCRdb redid the calling of the PCR reads with MiXCR, one entry per CDR3 protein. The table has about 130,000 distinct CDR3 sequences, 8.5% to 10% seen once. The source material was PBMCs, mostly from graft donor cells, sampled 180 days after TCRalphabeta/CD19-depleted stem cell transplant. These receptors were taken from a girl under three years old who had a stem cell transplant for combined immunodeficiency, so the T cells may come from the graft donor.

This clonotype was counted a few times. This chain connects TRBV7-8 to TRBJ2-4, with TRBD2 identical over 10 bases. The CDR3 extends over 16 amino acids. The trim removed 4 bases at V and 0 bases at J, leaving 3 bases unmatched. Germline V CDR1 and CDR2: SGHVS, FQNEAQ. The CDR3 sequence is CASSYQRGGAKNIQYF. CDR3 in DNA: TGTGCCAGCAGCTATCAGCGGGGGGGAGCCAAAAACATTCAGTACTTC.

The genes are TRBV20-1 and TRBJ1-1, with D hard to call. Trimming left V 2 bases short and J 8 bases short, with 12 bases between. CDR3 length equals 12 residues. From germline, CDR1 is DFQATT and CDR2 SNEGSKA (reference sequence). The CDR3 reads CSARPNGLEAFF. CDR3 bases: TGCAGTGCTAGACCGAACGGGTTAGAAGCTTTCTTT.

The chain recombines TRBV29-1 with TRBJ2-3; D is perhaps TRBD2 (5 bases). Germline values: CDR1 SQVTM, CDR2 ANQGSEA. Trimming shortened V by 3 bases and J by 3 bases, and 7 bases separated the two germline ends. The CDR3 consists of 12 residues. CDR3 nucleotide sequence: TGCAGCGTTGATCTAGCTACAGATACGCAGTATTTT. As protein: CSVDLATDTQYF.

The chain has TRBV30 and TRBJ2-3, with D unclear. The CDR3 loop spans 16 amino acids. Per germline, CDR1 GTSNPN and CDR2 SVGIG (reference sequence). V dropped 1 base and J dropped 0 bases, with 14 bases sitting between them. CDR3: CAWSGHLRQSTDTQYF. CDR3 DNA: TGTGCCTGGAGTGGCCACCTACGTCAAAGCACAGATACGCAGTATTTT.

In its sample, this clonotype was seen a few times. The genes are TRBV12-3 or TRBV12-4 and TRBJ2-2; D is undetermined. V was cut by 4 bases and J by 1 base, with 10 bases left in between. The CDR3 is 15 residues long. The CDR3 bases are TGTGCCAGCAGTTCACTCCCTTGGAACACCGGGGAGCTGTTTTTT. Translated, it gives CASSSLPWNTGELFF.

A few counts support this clonotype. The gene calls are TRBV7-2 and TRBJ2-1, with 14 nucleotides matching TRBD2. Germline V gives CDR1 SGHTA, CDR2 FQGNSA. V was pared by 6 bases and J by 0 bases, with 4 bases of the junction left unmatched. CDR3 size: 17 residues. CDR3 protein: CASRRTSGGSSYNEQFF. The DNA of the CDR3 is TGTGCCAGCAGGAGGACTAGCGGGGGGAGCTCCTACAATGAGCAGTTCTTC.

This clonotype showed up just a few times. As DNA, the CDR3 is TGCAGTGCTAGAGCCCCAGGAACCTTAGAAAAACTGTTTTTT. Translated, it gives CSARAPGTLEKLFF. The chain uses TRBV20-1 and TRBJ1-4; D ambiguous. This CDR3 has 14 amino acids. From germline, CDR1 is DFQATT and CDR2 SNEGSKA (reference sequence). V lost 1 base, J lost 8 bases, and 14 bases lay in between.

This clonotype has a handful of counts. This sequence joins TRBV10-3 and TRBJ2-3; 11 positions agree with TRBD2. Germline trimming cut 0 bases from V and 5 bases from J; bases unmatched to any gene: 7. Germline V gives CDR1 ENHRY, CDR2 SYGVKD. This CDR3 is built from 17 residues. CDR3 protein: CAISESPPGLAVDTQYF. The CDR3 region has the DNA TGTGCCATCAGTGAGTCTCCTCCGGGACTAGCGGTAGATACGCAGTATTTT.

The chain carries TRBV5-1 and TRBJ2-2; 11 nucleotides match TRBD2. The CDR3 consists of 18 residues. With V trimmed by 2 bases and J by 2 bases, 8 bases remained unmatched. Germline values: CDR1 SGHRS, CDR2 YFSETQ. CDR3: CASSLLIAGGPNTGELFF. The CDR3 DNA reads as TGCGCCAGCAGCTTACTGATAGCGGGAGGGCCAAACACCGGGGAGCTGTTTTTT.

This clonotype has ten or more counts. This chain uses TRBV5-1 with TRBJ1-2, with D possibly being TRBD1 (6 bases). CDR3 length: 14 residues. The germline CDR1 and CDR2 sequences are SGHRS and YFSETQ. Trimming took off 0 bases at V and 8 bases at J, with 14 bases between the two ends. The CDR3 loop is CASSLGPGERGYTF. In DNA form, the CDR3 reads TGCGCCAGCAGCTTGGGCCCAGGGGAACGGGGCTACACCTTC. Filled out from reference TRBV5-1 and TRBJ1-2, the complete variable domain reads KAGVTQTPRYLIKTRGQQVTLSCSPISGHRSVSWYQQTPGQGLQFLFEYFSETQRNKGNFPGRFSGRQFSNSRSEMNVSTLELGDSALYLCASSLGPGERGYTFGSGTRLTVV.

V gene TRBV19 combines with J gene TRBJ2-3; 7 bases are shared with TRBD1. The V gene's germline CDR1 is LNHDA and CDR2 SQIVND (reference sequence). V shed 6 bases, J shed 2 bases, and the junction held 8 bases outside the gene matches. This CDR3 region has 15 residues. DNA of the CDR3: TGTGCCAGTAGACCGGGACAGATGTACACAGATACGCAGTATTTT. It specifies CASRPGQMYTDTQYF.

The sample holds many counts of this clonotype. The chain combines TRBV5-1 with TRBJ2-2, with 7 bases aligning to TRBD2. Germline CDR1 and CDR2: SGHRS and YFSETQ. Unmatched junction bases numbered 12, after V lost 0 bases and J lost 4 bases. CDR3 size: 18 residues. This CDR3 is CASSLGASRREFTGELFF. The CDR3 DNA reads TGCGCCAGCAGCTTGGGGGCCTCCCGGCGGGAGTTCACCGGGGAGCTGTTTTTT.

This clonotype was seen only a few times. The rearrangement joins TRBV20-1 to TRBJ1-2, with 8 bases matching TRBD1. CDR1 DFQATT and CDR2 SNEGSKA come from the germline V gene (reference sequence). V shed 5 bases, J shed 6 bases, and the junction held 11 bases outside the gene matches. CDR3 size: 14 residues. The CDR3 DNA reads as TGCAGTGCTCACGTGGCAGGGGGCTTGAATGGCTACACCTTC. Encoded protein: CSAHVAGGLNGYTF.

This clonotype was counted between two and nine times. J is TRBJ2-7 and V is TRBV6-5; possibly TRBD2 for D (5 bases). CDR3 length: 15 amino acids. The V end lost 0 bases, the J end lost 2 bases, and 11 bases lay between the germline ends. Looked up from germline, CDR1 is MNHEY and CDR2 is SVGAGI. The CDR3 sequence: CASSYSRGQAYEQYF. In nucleotides, the CDR3 is TGTGCCAGCAGTTACTCGAGAGGGCAGGCCTACGAGCAGTACTTC.

The rearrangement joins TRBV2 to TRBJ2-4; 11 bases fit TRBD2. CDR3 length: 16 residues. Germline values: CDR1 SNHLY, CDR2 FYNNEI. V gave up 6 bases and J gave up 0 bases; unmatched junction bases: 4. The CDR3 DNA reads TGTGCCAGCAGACGACTAGCGGGACTAGCCAAAAACATTCAGTACTTC. Amino acids: CASRRLAGLAKNIQYF.

In DNA form, the CDR3 reads TGTGCCAGCAGTTCGGACCGCCTCGCGGTTTACGAGCAGTACTTC. It codes for CASSSDRLAVYEQYF. The rearrangement joins TRBV28 to TRBJ2-7; no definite D call. This CDR3 contains 15 residues. V lost 4 bases and J lost 4, with 17 bases in between. The germline V gene has CDR1 MDHEN and CDR2 SYDVKM.

V is TRBV24-1 and J is TRBJ1-2; TRBD1 is a possible D gene (5 bases). This CDR3 is built from 13 residues. Germline CDR1 and CDR2: KGHDR and SFDVKD. Trimming removed 4 bases from V and 5 bases from J, with 10 bases in between. The chain's CDR3 is CATSDHDSYGYTF. The CDR3, as DNA: TGTGCCACCAGTGACCACGACAGTTATGGCTACACCTTC.